Below, 6 T cell receptor beta chains from the same sample are listed, as sequenced in a study of T cell repertoires in cytomegalovirus infection. TCRdb processed the reads anew with MiXCR; each CDR3 protein has one entry. The table records approximately 770,000 distinct CDR3 sequences, almost 30% of them present only once. The antigens for these receptors are not known. Specimen: cultured CD8+ T cells from PBMCs, collected from culture after CMV antigen stimulation. Receptor source: a human donor in good health (CMV status not recorded). Some clones in this sample may be carry-over from other donors' samples.

V usage is TRBV6-6 and J usage is TRBJ2-1; 7 nucleotides align to TRBD1. CDR3 length: 16 residues. Unmatched junction bases numbered 7, after V lost 1 base and J lost 4 bases. The germline V gene has CDR1 MNHNY and CDR2 SVGAGI (reference sequence). CDR3 sequence reads: CASSYYRGTAYNEQFF. CDR3 DNA sequence: TGTGCCAGCAGTTACTACAGAGGGACAGCTTACAATGAGCAGTTCTTC.

This chain connects TRBV7-6 to TRBJ2-7, with 10 positions matching TRBD2. The germline gives CDR1 SGHVS, CDR2 FNYEAQ. J gave up 4 bases and V 1 base, and 7 bases lay outside the gene matches. The CDR3 has 16 residues. This CDR3 is CASSLEQASGGYEQYF. CDR3 coding DNA: TGTGCCAGCAGCTTAGAGCAAGCTAGCGGGGGTTACGAGCAGTACTTC.

The gene calls are TRBV27 and TRBJ1-1, with D maybe TRBD1 (6 bases). Per the germline V gene, CDR1 is MNHEY and CDR2 is SMNVEV (reference sequence). V was shortened by 8 bases and J by 7 bases, with 17 bases between the two germline ends. CDR3 size: 13 residues. In DNA form, the CDR3 reads TGTGCCAGCGGTGAAACAGGGCGTATTGAAGCTTTCTTT. Its protein is CASGETGRIEAFF.

The V and J genes are TRBV20-1 and TRBJ2-6, with D possibly being TRBD1 (6 bases). V lost 0 bases and J 4 bases, leaving 22 bases between the germline ends. The CDR3 is made up of 19 amino acids. Germline V gene data show CDR1 as DFQATT and CDR2 as SNEGSKA (reference sequence). The CDR3 coding sequence is TGCAGTGCTAGAGACCGGGACACCGACACAGACTCGGGGGCCAACGTCCTGACTTTC. It yields the protein CSARDRDTDTDSGANVLTF.

The V gene is TRBV27, the J gene TRBJ1-1; 8 nucleotides align to TRBD1. CDR3 size: 14 residues. Trimming removed 4 bases from V and 4 bases from J; junction bases left unmatched: 5. CDR1 and CDR2 (germline): MNHEY, SMNVEV (reference sequence). The CDR3 coding sequence is TGTGCCAGCAGTTCAGGGGGCTCGGTCACTGAAGCTTTCTTT. This translates into CASSSGGSVTEAFF.

The table lists this clonotype with a few counts. The genes are TRBV28 and TRBJ2-5; D not certain. There are 15 residues in the CDR3. Trimming left V 0 bases short and J 0 bases short, with 8 bases between. Germline V gene lookup returns CDR1 MDHEN and CDR2 SYDVKM. CDR3 coding DNA: TGTGCCAGCAGTTTATGGAACAGCGACCAAGAGACCCAGTACTTC. Translated: CASSLWNSDQETQYF.